The T cell receptor (beta chain) described here comes from a study of glioma-infiltrating T cells after dendritic cell vaccination. This clone was observed a single time. This sample's time point: after dendritic cell vaccination, including at tumor progression/relapse. Profiled with immunoSEQ multiplex PCR; TCRdb holds only in-frame clones, not every one. Of about 82,000 clones listed, 75% to 90% are singletons. The clonotype was recovered from a human donor with glioblastoma. The specimen comprised blood, sampled after dendritic cell vaccination.

The CDR3 DNA follows: TGCGCCAGCAGCTTGGAGCAGGGCCTCACTGAAGCTTTCTTT. This translates into CASSLEQGLTEAFF. The chain recombines TRBV5-1 with TRBJ1-1, with TRBD1 as a possible D gene (5 bases). This CDR3 spans 14 amino acids. Germline V gene sequence: CDR1 SGHRS, CDR2 YFSETQ. Trimming cost V 0 bases and J 4 bases, with 10 bases left between them. The entire variable domain, with the rest obtained from reference TRBV5-1 and TRBJ1-1, is as follows: KAGVTQTPRYLIKTRGQQVTLSCSPISGHRSVSWYQQTPGQGLQFLFEYFSETQRNKGNFPGRFSGRQFSNSRSEMNVSTLELGDSALYLCASSLEQGLTEAFFGQGTRLTVV.